This T cell receptor (beta chain) stems from a study of blood T cell repertoires in COVID-19. This CDR3 spans 19 amino acids. The junction had 15 bases not matched to a gene; V was cut back by 1 base and J by 2 bases. Germline V gene data show CDR1 as MNHNS and CDR2 as SASEGT. How the authors handled the data: The assay estimated nucleated cells by amplifying reference gene primers. Clones were sequenced by immunoSEQ multiplex PCR, and TCRdb holds only the in-frame ones, with some missing. That table supplies the V and J calls and clone size; D and trimming were determined from the DNA. This sample has around 250,000 clones; roughly nine tenths occur once, and the top ten carry 0.95% to 1.5%.

V usage is TRBV6-1 and J usage is TRBJ2-3; 7 bases map to TRBD2. The TCR comes from a human donor in a cohort exposed to, infected with or recovered from COVID-19 (not recorded which). The donor label of this sample is uncertain. The sample comprised PBMCs or T cells enriched from blood (not recorded which). CDR3 protein: CASSEGSGGIPLNTDTQYF. CDR3 DNA sequence: TGTGCCAGCAGTGAAGGATCCGGGGGGATCCCCTTGAACACAGATACGCAGTATTTT.